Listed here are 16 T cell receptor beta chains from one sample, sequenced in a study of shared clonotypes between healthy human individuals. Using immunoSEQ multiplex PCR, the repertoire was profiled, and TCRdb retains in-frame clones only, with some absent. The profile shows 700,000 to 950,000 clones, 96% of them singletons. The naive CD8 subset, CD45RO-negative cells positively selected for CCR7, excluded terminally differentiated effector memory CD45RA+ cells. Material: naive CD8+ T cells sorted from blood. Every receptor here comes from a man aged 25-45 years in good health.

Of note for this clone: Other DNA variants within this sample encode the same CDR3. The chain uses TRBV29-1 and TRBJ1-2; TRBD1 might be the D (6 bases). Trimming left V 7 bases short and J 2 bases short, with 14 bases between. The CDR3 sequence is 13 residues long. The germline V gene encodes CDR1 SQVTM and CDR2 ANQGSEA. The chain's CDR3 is CSAAGTTNYGYTF. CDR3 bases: TGCAGCGCCGCCGGGACAACAAACTATGGCTACACCTTC.

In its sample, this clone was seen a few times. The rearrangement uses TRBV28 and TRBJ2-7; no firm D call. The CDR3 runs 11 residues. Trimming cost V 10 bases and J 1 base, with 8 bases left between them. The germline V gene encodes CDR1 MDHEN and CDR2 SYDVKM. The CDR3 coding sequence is TGTGCCACCGAGGCGTCCTACGAGCAGTACTTC. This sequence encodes CATEASYEQYF.

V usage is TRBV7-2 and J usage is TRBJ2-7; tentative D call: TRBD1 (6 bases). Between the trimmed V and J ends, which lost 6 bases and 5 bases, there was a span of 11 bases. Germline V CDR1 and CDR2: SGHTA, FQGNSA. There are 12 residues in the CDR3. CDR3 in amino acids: CASRTYRDEQYF. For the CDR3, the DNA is TGTGCCAGCAGAACTTACAGGGACGAGCAGTACTTC.

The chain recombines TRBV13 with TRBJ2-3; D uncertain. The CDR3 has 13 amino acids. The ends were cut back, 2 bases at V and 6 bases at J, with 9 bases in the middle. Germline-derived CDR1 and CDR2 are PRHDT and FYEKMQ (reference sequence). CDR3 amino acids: CASSLKMGDTQYF. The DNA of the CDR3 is TGTGCCAGCAGCTTAAAGATGGGTGATACGCAGTATTTT. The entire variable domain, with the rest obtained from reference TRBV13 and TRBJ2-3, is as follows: AAGVIQSPRHLIKEKRETATLKCYPIPRHDTVYWYQQGPGQDPQFLISFYEKMQSDKGSIPDRFSAQQFSDYHSELNMSSLELGDSALYFCASSLKMGDTQYFGPGTRLTVL.

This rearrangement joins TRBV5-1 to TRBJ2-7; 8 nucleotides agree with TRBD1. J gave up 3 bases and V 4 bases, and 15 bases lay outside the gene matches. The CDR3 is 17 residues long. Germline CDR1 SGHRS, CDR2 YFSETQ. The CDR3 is CASSPSLVQTGVYEQYF. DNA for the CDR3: TGCGCCAGCAGCCCCAGCTTGGTTCAGACAGGGGTCTACGAGCAGTACTTC.

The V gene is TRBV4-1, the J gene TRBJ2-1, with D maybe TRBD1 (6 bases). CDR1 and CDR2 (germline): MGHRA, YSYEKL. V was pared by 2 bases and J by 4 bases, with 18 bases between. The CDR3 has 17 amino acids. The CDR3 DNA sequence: TGCGCCAGCAGCCAAAGAAAGGACAGAGCTTTTTACAATGAGCAGTTCTTC. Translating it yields CASSQRKDRAFYNEQFF.

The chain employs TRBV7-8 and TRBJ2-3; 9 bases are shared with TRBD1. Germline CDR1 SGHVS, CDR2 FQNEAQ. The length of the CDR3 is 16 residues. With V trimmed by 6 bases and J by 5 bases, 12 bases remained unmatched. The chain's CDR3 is CASRSAGTGYEDTQYF. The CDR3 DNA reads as TGTGCCAGCAGATCGGCCGGGACAGGGTATGAAGATACGCAGTATTTT.

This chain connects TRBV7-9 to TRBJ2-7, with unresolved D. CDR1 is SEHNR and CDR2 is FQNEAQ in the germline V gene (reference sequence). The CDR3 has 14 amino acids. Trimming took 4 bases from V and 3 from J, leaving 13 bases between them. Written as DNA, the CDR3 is TGTGCCAGCAGCTCCATTCTAAAGATCTACGAGCAGTACTTC. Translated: CASSSILKIYEQYF.

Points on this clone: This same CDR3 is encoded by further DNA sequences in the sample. CDR3 DNA sequence: TGTGCCAGCAGTCGGGGCACTGAAGCTTTCTTT. Translating gives CASSRGTEAFF. The chain combines TRBV27 with TRBJ1-1, with no clear D. The germline V and J ends were trimmed by 5 bases and 4 bases, with 5 bases remaining between them. CDR1 and CDR2 (germline): MNHEY, SMNVEV (reference sequence). The CDR3 has 11 residues.

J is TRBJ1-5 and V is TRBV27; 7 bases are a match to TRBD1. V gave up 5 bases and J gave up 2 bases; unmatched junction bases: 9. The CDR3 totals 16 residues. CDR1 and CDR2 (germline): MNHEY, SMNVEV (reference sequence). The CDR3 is CASSISSTGGNQPQHF. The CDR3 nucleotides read TGTGCCAGCAGTATCTCGTCCACAGGGGGCAATCAGCCCCAGCATTTT.

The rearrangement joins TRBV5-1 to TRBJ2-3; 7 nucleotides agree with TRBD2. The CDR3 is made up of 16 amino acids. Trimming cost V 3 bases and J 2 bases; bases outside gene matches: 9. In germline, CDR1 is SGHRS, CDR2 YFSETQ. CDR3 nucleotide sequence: TGCGCCAGCAGCTCGGTACTAGCGAGCCTCACAGATACGCAGTATTTT. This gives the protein CASSSVLASLTDTQYF.

CDR3 region: CASSPNFGRPEQYF. CDR3 sequence (DNA): TGTGCCAGCAGTCCAAATTTCGGGAGACCCGAGCAGTACTTC. V usage is TRBV7-2 and J usage is TRBJ2-7, with a possible D match to TRBD2 (6 bases). Between the trimmed V and J ends, which lost 6 bases and 6 bases, there was a span of 18 bases. The germline V gene has CDR1 SGHTA and CDR2 FQGNSA. The CDR3 is made up of 14 amino acids.

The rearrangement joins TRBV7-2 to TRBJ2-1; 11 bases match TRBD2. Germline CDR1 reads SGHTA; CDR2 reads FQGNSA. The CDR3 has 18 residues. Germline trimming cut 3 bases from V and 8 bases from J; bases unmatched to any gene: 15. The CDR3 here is CASSFDPIAGGLGDEQFF. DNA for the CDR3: TGTGCCAGCAGCTTCGACCCGATAGCGGGAGGGCTGGGGGATGAGCAGTTCTTC.

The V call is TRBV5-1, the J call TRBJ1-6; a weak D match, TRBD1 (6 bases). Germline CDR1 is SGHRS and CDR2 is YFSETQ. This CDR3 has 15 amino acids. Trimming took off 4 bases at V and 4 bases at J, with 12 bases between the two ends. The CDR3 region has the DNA TGCGCCAGCAGCCACCGGACAGATTATAATTCACCCCTCCACTTT. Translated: CASSHRTDYNSPLHF.

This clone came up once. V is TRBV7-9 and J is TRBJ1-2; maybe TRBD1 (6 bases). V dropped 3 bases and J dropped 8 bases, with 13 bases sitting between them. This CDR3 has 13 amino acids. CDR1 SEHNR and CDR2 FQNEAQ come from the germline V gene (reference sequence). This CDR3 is CASSFPGAQGYTF. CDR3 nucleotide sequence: TGTGCCAGCAGCTTCCCGGGGGCTCAGGGCTACACCTTC.

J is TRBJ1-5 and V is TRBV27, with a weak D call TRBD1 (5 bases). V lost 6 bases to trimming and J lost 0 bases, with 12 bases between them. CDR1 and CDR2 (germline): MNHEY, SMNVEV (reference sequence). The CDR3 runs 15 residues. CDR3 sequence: CASSYTGNSNQPQHF. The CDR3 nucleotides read TGTGCCAGCAGCTATACAGGTAATAGCAATCAGCCCCAGCATTTT.